Listed below are T cell receptor beta chains from one sample, sequenced in a study of blood T cell repertoires in COVID-19. Measured with immunoSEQ multiplex PCR; TCRdb has only the in-frame clones, and not every one. The sample shows about 310,000 clones, over 75% of them seen only once. The sample taken for sequencing was PBMCs or T cells enriched from blood (not recorded which). Every receptor here comes from a woman in her forties who had recovered from COVID-19. CDR3s include the opening cysteine and the closing phenylalanine or tryptophan. Fields, in order: CDR3 length, clone size, D gene, J gene, V gene, CDR3 protein, CDR3 DNA. D genes are given only for firm matches. The size entry is marked missing in some rows and otherwise reads once, few, many or a size class.

15	-	-	TRBJ2-1	TRBV10-3	CAISGGRSSVDEQFF	TGTGCCATCAGTGGGGGCAGGTCTTCCGTCGATGAGCAGTTCTTC
17	-	TRBD1	TRBJ1-1	TRBV6-1	CASSDLKGDSLNTEAFF	TGTGCCAGCAGTGATCTCAAGGGGGACAGCCTGAACACTGAAGCTTTCTTT
16	-	TRBD2	TRBJ2-1	TRBV4-1	CASSHPSGGALNEQFF	TGCGCCAGCAGCCACCCAAGCGGGGGGGCCCTCAATGAGCAGTTCTTC
14	once	-	TRBJ2-7	TRBV19	CASSMAGDPYEQYF	TGTGCCAGTAGTATGGCAGGTGATCCCTACGAGCAGTACTTC
16	-	TRBD2	TRBJ2-7	TRBV3-1/TRBV3-2	CASSQEGGGRSHEQYF	TGTGCCAGCAGCCAAGAAGGAGGCGGGAGAAGCCACGAGCAGTACTTC
15	-	TRBD1	TRBJ2-1	TRBV4-1	CASSQEGGPYNEQFF	TGCGCCAGCAGCCAAGAAGGGGGCCCCTACAATGAGCAGTTCTTC
14	-	TRBD2	TRBJ2-2	TRBV11-1	CASMAGDRTGELFF	TGTGCCAGTATGGCGGGAGACCGCACCGGGGAGCTGTTTTTT
15	-	TRBD1	TRBJ2-7	TRBV10-3	CAISYGQGGSYEQYF	TGTGCCATCAGCTACGGACAGGGGGGATCCTACGAGCAGTACTTC
14	-	-	TRBJ2-3	TRBV19	CASNRLGGTDTQYF	TGTGCCAGTAATCGACTAGGTGGCACAGATACGCAGTATTTT
14	-	-	TRBJ1-3	TRBV11-3	CASSFSGAGNTIYF	TGTGCCAGCAGCTTCTCAGGGGCTGGAAACACCATATATTTT
17	-	TRBD2	TRBJ2-2	TRBV11-2	CASSLDSSGGPTGELFF	TGTGCCAGCAGCTTAGATTCTAGCGGGGGTCCCACCGGGGAGCTGTTTTTT
18	once	TRBD2	TRBJ2-1	TRBV5-1	CASSLAPGSGGTYNEQFF	TGCGCCAGCAGCTTGGCGCCGGGTAGCGGGGGAACCTACAATGAGCAGTTCTTC
12	-	-	TRBJ2-1	TRBV6-2/TRBV6-3	CASSHPGDEQFF	TGTGCCAGCAGCCACCCCGGGGATGAGCAGTTCTTC
15	-	TRBD2	TRBJ2-1	TRBV4-3	CASSQDQRGRNEQFF	TGCGCCAGCAGCCAAGATCAGCGGGGCCGGAATGAGCAGTTCTTC
16	-	-	TRBJ2-7	TRBV4-3	CASSQEARGTTYEQYF	TGCGCCAGCAGCCAAGAAGCCCGGGGAACCACCTACGAGCAGTACTTC
10	-	-	TRBJ1-2	TRBV29-1	CSVAGDGYTF	TGCAGCGTCGCGGGAGACGGCTACACCTTC
13	-	TRBD1	TRBJ2-7	TRBV29-1	CSVAGTGEYEQYF	TGCAGCGTTGCAGGGACAGGCGAATACGAGCAGTACTTC
15	-	TRBD1	TRBJ1-3	TRBV15	CATSRNQGVGNTIYF	TGTGCCACCAGCAGAAATCAGGGGGTAGGAAACACCATATATTTT
12	-	-	TRBJ2-7	TRBV7-2	CASGQGGYEQYF	TGTGCCAGCGGCCAGGGGGGATACGAGCAGTACTTC
20	-	TRBD1	TRBJ1-6	TRBV4-1	CASSQDLETGGRTYNSPLHF	TGCGCCAGCAGCCAAGATCTGGAAACAGGGGGTAGGACCTATAATTCACCCCTCCACTTT
14	-	-	TRBJ1-6	TRBV6-5	CASSSRAYNSPLHF	TGTGCCAGCAGTTCCCGGGCCTATAATTCACCCCTCCACTTT
14	-	-	TRBJ2-5	TRBV28	CASTPSVESETQYF	TGTGCCAGCACCCCTTCGGTGGAGTCAGAGACCCAGTACTTC
15	-	-	TRBJ2-1	TRBV6-5	CASNSYRTLYNEQFF	TGTGCCAGCAATTCCTACAGGACCTTATACAATGAGCAGTTCTTC